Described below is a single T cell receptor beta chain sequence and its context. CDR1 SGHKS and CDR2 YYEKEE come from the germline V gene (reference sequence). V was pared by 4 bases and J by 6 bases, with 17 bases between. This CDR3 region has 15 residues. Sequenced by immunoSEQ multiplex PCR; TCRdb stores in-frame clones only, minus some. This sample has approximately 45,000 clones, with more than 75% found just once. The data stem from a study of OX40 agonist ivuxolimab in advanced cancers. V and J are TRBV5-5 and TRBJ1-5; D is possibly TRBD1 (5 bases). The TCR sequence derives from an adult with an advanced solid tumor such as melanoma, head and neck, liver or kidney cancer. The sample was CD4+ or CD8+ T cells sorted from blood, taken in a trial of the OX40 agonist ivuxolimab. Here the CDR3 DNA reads TGTGCCAGCAGCCCCGACGGGGGACCGGGTCAGCCCCAGCATTTT. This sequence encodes CASSPDGGPGQPQHF.